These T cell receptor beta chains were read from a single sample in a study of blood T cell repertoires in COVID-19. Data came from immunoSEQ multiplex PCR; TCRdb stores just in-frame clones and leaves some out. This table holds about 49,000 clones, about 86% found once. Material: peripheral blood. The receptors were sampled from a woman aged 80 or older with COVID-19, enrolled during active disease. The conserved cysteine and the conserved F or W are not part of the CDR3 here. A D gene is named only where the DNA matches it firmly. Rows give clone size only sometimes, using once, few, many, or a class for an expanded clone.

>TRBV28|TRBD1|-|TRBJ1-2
ASSSPGTGKDGYT
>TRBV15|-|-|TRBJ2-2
ATSNFRGAGELF
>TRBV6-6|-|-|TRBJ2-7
ASTPSGGQSYEQY
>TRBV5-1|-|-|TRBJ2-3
ARGGARRDTQY
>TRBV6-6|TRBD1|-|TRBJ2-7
ASRPQGASYEQY
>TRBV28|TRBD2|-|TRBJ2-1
ASSLFATSGIGDEQF
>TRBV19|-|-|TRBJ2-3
ATKGGPSTDTQY
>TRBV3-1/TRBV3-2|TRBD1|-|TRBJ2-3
ASSQVDRVGNTQY
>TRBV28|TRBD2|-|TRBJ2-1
ASSSGNSYNEQF
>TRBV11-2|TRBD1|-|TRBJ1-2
ASSLAAGQGSGDT
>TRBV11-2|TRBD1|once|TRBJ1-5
ASSVTGTGSNQPQH
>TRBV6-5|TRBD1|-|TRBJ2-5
ASSNGQGQETQY
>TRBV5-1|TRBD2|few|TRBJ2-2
ASSPAPPGLAGTGELF
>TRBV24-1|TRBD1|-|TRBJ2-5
ATSDPRDRVSETQY
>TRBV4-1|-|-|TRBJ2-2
ASSPTAGWNTGELF
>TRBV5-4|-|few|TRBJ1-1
ASSLSPVMNTEAF
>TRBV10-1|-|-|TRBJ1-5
ASSETGNQPQH
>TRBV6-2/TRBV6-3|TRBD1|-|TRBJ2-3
ASSNNRGGTDTQY
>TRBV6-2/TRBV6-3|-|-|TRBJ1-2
ASSERDANYGYT
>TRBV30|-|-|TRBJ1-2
AWRGAPGGYT
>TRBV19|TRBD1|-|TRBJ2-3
ASSTQGAITTDTQY
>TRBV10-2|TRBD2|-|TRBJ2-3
ASSESKASGALGDTQY
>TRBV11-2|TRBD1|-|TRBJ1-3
ASSLSPGQGSGNTIY
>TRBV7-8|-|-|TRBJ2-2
ASSSKRLNTGELF
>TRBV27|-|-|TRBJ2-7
ASSLEPSGNEQY
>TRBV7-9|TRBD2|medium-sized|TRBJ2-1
ASSPLAGGLLNEQF
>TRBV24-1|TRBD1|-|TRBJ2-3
ATSDPGQATDTQY
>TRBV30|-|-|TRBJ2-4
AWSGQLAKNIQY
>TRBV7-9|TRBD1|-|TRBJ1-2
ASSLGTGRGYT
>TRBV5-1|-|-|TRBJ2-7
ASQVGPAYEQY
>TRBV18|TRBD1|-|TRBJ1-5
ASSPGQTNQPQH
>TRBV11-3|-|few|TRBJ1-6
AGSLGAQSPLH
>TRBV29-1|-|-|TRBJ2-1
IVTRSYNEQF
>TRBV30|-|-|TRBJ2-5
AWSRTAQETQY
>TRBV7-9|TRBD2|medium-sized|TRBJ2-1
ASSDSLADYNEQF
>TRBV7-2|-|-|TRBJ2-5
ASSLRRWERTQETQY
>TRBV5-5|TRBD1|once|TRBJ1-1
ASSSQGAVDTEAF
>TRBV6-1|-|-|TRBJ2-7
ASSERYRAEQY
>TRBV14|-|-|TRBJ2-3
ASSQSPRVRDTQY
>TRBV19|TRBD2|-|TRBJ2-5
ASSIAGGRETQY
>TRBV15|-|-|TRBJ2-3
ATSRVARNTDTQY
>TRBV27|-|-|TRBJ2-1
ASSSAPTPEYNEQF
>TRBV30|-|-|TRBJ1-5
AWRGGARQPQH
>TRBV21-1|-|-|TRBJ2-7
ASSKAQRPSSYEQY
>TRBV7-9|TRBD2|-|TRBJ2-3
ASSSGLAAGDTQY
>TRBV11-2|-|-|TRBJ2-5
ASSLGTASLQETQY